The 13 T cell receptor beta chains below all came from one sample that was sequenced in a study of blood T cell repertoires in COVID-19. The assay was immunoSEQ multiplex PCR, and TCRdb's table has in-frame clones only and misses some. The repertoire holds about 22,000 clones, with about 91% as singletons. Sequencing was performed on peripheral blood. Source of these receptors: a woman in her 70s with active COVID-19.

The chain couples TRBV5-4 to TRBJ2-3; tentatively, D is TRBD1 (5 bases). Trimming took off 2 bases at V and 2 bases at J, with 12 bases between the two ends. Germline-derived CDR1 and CDR2 are SGHNT and YYREEE (reference sequence). The CDR3 consists of 15 residues. CDR3 sequence reads: CASSLGQGLTDTQYF. The CDR3 bases are TGTGCCAGCAGCTTAGGGCAGGGCCTCACAGATACGCAGTATTTT.

Here the CDR3 reads CASAPDSSTDTQYF. The DNA of the CDR3 is TGTGCTAGTGCCCCGGACAGTAGCACAGATACGCAGTATTTT. The V gene is TRBV12-5, the J gene TRBJ2-3; D is possibly TRBD1 (6 bases). Germline V gene lookup returns CDR1 LGHNT and CDR2 FRNRAP. The CDR3 runs to 14 residues. Trimming shortened V by 7 bases and J by 0 bases, and 11 bases separated the two germline ends. Filled out from reference TRBV12-5 and TRBJ2-3, the complete variable domain reads DARVTQTPRHKVTEMGQEVTMRCQPILGHNTVFWYRQTMMQGLELLAYFRNRAPLDDSGMPKDRFSAEMPDATLATLKIQPSEPRDSAVYFCASAPDSSTDTQYFGPGTRLTVL.

The chain links TRBV5-6 to TRBJ1-5; no clear D gene. CDR1 SGHDT and CDR2 YYEEEE come from the germline V gene. Trimming stripped 1 base from V and 5 bases from J, with 13 bases between. The CDR3 is made up of 15 amino acids. CDR3 loop: CASSLSRYPDQPQHF. The CDR3 coding sequence is TGTGCCAGCAGCTTGAGCAGGTACCCGGATCAGCCCCAGCATTTT.

This chain links TRBV19 with TRBJ2-5, with TRBD1 as a possible D gene (5 bases). V was trimmed by 1 base and J by 2 bases, leaving 5 bases between them. The CDR3 is 13 amino acids. Germline values: CDR1 LNHDA, CDR2 SQIVND (reference sequence). In DNA, the CDR3 is TGTGCCAGTAGTATAGCAGGGCAAGAGACCCAGTACTTC. Its translation is CASSIAGQETQYF.

The J gene is TRBJ1-4, the V gene TRBV10-3, with 11 bases identical to TRBD1. Trimming cost V 5 bases and J 8 bases; bases outside gene matches: 7. Germline CDR1 ENHRY, CDR2 SYGVKD. CDR3 length equals 15 residues. The CDR3 coding sequence is TGTGCCATCAGTCGGGGACAGGGGGTAAAAGAAAAACTGTTTTTT. The encoded protein is CAISRGQGVKEKLFF.

The chain uses TRBV19 and TRBJ2-1, with D perhaps TRBD2 (6 bases). V was clipped by 9 bases and J by 0 bases, with 6 bases between them. The germline V gene encodes CDR1 LNHDA and CDR2 SQIVND (reference sequence). The CDR3 loop spans 12 amino acids. The DNA of the CDR3 is TGTGCCAGCGGGAGCTCCTACAATGAGCAGTTCTTC. Residues: CASGSSYNEQFF.

This rearrangement joins TRBV11-2 to TRBJ2-5; 7 positions match TRBD2. Per the germline V gene, CDR1 is SGHAT and CDR2 is FQNNGV. This CDR3 is built from 14 residues. Losses at the gene ends were 5 bases for V and 4 bases for J; bases not matched to a gene: 7. Here the CDR3 DNA reads TGTGCCAGCAGCAACGATCCTAGCGGAGAGACCCAGTACTTC. Translated: CASSNDPSGETQYF. Drawing the rest from reference TRBV11-2 and TRBJ2-5, the complete variable domain is EAGVAQSPRYKIIEKRQSVAFWCNPISGHATLYWYQQILGQGPKLLIQFQNNGVVDDSQLPKDRFSAERLKGVDSTLKIQPAKLEDSAVYLCASSNDPSGETQYFGPGTRLLVL.

As regards this clone: One end of the junction varies from germline; a read error may be responsible. This sequence joins TRBV7-7 and TRBJ2-1; 8 nucleotides match TRBD1. Germline assignment: CDR1 SSHAT and CDR2 FNYEAQ (reference sequence). The CDR3 length is 15 residues. CDR3 nucleotide sequence: TGTGCTAGCAGCTTAGCAGGGGGCGGGAACAATGAGCAGTTCTTC. Its protein is CASSLAGGGNNEQFF.

This rearrangement joins TRBV4-1 to TRBJ1-3; the D gene is possibly TRBD1 (5 bases). The germline CDR1 and CDR2 sequences are MGHRA and YSYEKL. The CDR3 covers 16 residues. Trimming removed 2 bases from V and 3 bases from J, with 14 bases in between. In DNA form, the CDR3 reads TGCGCCAGCAGCCAAACCGCCAGGGTATTTGGAAACACCATATATTTT. Amino acids: CASSQTARVFGNTIYF.

This chain connects TRBV3-1 (or the pseudogene TRBV3-2) to TRBJ2-1, with TRBD1 matching over 8 bases. V lost 3 bases and J lost 4; bases outside the gene matches: 14. This CDR3 has 18 residues. CDR1 is LGHDT and CDR2 is YNNKEL in the germline V gene (reference sequence). Here the CDR3 reads CASSQSIGGTGKYNEQFF. The DNA for the CDR3 is TGTGCCAGCAGCCAGTCCATCGGCGGGACAGGTAAATACAATGAGCAGTTCTTC.

The gene calls are TRBV28 and TRBJ1-1; D is ambiguous. The CDR3 has 12 residues. Germline-derived CDR1 and CDR2 are MDHEN and SYDVKM. V lost 6 bases to trimming and J lost 8 bases, with 13 bases between them. The CDR3 loop is CASSTPPREAFF. CDR3 nucleotides: TGTGCCAGCAGCACCCCCCCTCGGGAAGCTTTCTTT.

This chain uses TRBV6-1 with TRBJ2-7; possibly TRBD2 for D (6 bases). Trimming took off 0 bases at V and 3 bases at J, with 12 bases between the two ends. The CDR3 has 15 residues. Germline loops: CDR1 MNHNS, CDR2 SASEGT. This CDR3 reads CASSEARGNFYEQYF. The CDR3 bases are TGTGCCAGCAGTGAAGCACGGGGGAACTTCTACGAGCAGTACTTC.

This clone was seen once. Here the CDR3 reads CASSLAVGTGGHEQYF. In nucleotides, the CDR3 is TGTGCCAGCAGCTTAGCGGTAGGGACAGGGGGCCACGAGCAGTACTTC. The chain couples TRBV7-2 to TRBJ2-7; 12 nucleotides match TRBD1. Trimming cost V 0 bases and J 5 bases; bases outside gene matches: 5. Germline CDR1 and CDR2: SGHTA and FQGNSA. The CDR3 has 16 residues.